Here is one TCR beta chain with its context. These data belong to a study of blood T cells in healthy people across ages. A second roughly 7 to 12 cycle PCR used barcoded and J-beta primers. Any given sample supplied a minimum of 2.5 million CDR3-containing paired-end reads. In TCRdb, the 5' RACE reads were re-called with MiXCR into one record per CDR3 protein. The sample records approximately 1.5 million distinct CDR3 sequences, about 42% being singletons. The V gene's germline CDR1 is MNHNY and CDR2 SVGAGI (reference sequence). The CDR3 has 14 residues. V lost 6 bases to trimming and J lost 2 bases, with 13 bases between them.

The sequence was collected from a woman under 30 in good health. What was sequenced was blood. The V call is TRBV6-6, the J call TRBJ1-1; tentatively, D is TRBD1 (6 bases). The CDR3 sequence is CASRRRQVNTEAFF. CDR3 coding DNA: TGTGCCAGCAGGCGCAGACAGGTTAACACTGAAGCTTTCTTT.